These 6 T cell receptor beta chains were sequenced from one sample in a study of identifying expanded T cells in peripheral blood. Data came from immunoSEQ multiplex PCR; TCRdb stores just in-frame clones and leaves some out. The sample has approximately 50,000 clones; 65% to 90% are singletons. The sequencing sample was made of blood. The receptors were gathered from a person between 18 and 75 years old in good health.

The chain joins TRBV30 to TRBJ1-6; 7 positions agree with TRBD1. The CDR3 runs 15 residues. CDR1 GTSNPN and CDR2 SVGIG come from the germline V gene (reference sequence). V shed 0 bases and J 7 bases; nucleotides not matched to a gene: 6. CDR3 amino acids: CAWSVRQGVNSPLHF. The CDR3 DNA sequence: TGTGCCTGGAGTGTAAGGCAGGGGGTAAATTCACCCCTCCACTTT.

This clone was seen a few times. The rearrangement links TRBV19 to TRBJ1-4; 7 bases line up with TRBD1. Unmatched junction bases numbered 5, after V lost 3 bases and J lost 7 bases. The CDR3 has 14 residues. Germline V lookup: CDR1 LNHDA, CDR2 SQIVND (reference sequence). The DNA of the CDR3 is TGTGCCAGTAGTATCGGCAGGGGGAGTGAAAAACTGTTTTTT. Protein: CASSIGRGSEKLFF.

The chain carries TRBV6-5 and TRBJ2-5; unclear D gene. CDR3 length equals 14 residues. With 6 bases removed from V and 0 bases from J, the gap between germline ends came to 11 bases. From germline, CDR1 is MNHEY and CDR2 SVGAGI. Here the CDR3 DNA reads TGTGCCAGCAGAAACCCGATGGACCAAGAGACCCAGTACTTC. Translating it yields CASRNPMDQETQYF.

J is TRBJ1-1 and V is TRBV7-9; 7 nucleotides agree with TRBD1. Unmatched junction bases numbered 4, after V lost 5 bases and J lost 1 base. The CDR3 consists of 14 residues. Germline lookup yields CDR1 SEHNR and CDR2 FQNEAQ (reference sequence). CDR3 sequence reads: CASSGGQWNTEAFF. CDR3 bases: TGTGCCAGCAGCGGGGGACAGTGGAACACTGAAGCTTTCTTT.

This sequence joins TRBV19 and TRBJ2-7; D possibly corresponds to TRBD2 (6 bases). V was trimmed by 5 bases and J by 1 base, leaving 15 bases between them. The CDR3 is 15 amino acids. Per the germline V gene, CDR1 is LNHDA and CDR2 is SQIVND (reference sequence). The CDR3 spells CASSHTTAGSYEQYF. DNA of the CDR3: TGTGCCAGTAGTCATACCACTGCGGGGTCCTACGAGCAGTACTTC.

This clone appeared once. V usage is TRBV6-5 and J usage is TRBJ2-3, with no clear D. In germline, CDR1 is MNHEY, CDR2 SVGAGI. The V gene lost 6 bases and the J gene lost 1 base, with 8 bases spanning the gap. CDR3 size: 13 residues. The DNA for the CDR3 is TGTGCCAGCAGACTCACAGGCACAGATACGCAGTATTTT. Translating gives CASRLTGTDTQYF.